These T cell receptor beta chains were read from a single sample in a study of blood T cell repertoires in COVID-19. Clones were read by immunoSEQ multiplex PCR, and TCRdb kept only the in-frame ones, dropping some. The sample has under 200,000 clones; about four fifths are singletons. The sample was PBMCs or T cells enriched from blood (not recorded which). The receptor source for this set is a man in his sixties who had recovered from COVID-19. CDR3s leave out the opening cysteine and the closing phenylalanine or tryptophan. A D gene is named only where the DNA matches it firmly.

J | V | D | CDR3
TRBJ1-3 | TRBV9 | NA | ASSAEGGALSGNTIY
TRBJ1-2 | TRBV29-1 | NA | SVWGRANYGYT
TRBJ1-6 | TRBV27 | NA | ASSLTGQLVNSPLH
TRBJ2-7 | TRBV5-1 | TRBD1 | ASRDQGAVEQY
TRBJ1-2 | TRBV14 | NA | ASSQAQGGYT
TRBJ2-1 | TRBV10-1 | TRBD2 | ASRATSGSFNEQF
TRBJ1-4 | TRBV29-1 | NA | SVEEGRDGNEKLF
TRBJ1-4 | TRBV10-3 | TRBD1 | AITTGAREKLF
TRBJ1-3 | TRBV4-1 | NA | ASSQDDSSGNTIY
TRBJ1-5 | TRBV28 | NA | ASSGQFNQPQH
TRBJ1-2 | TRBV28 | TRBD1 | ASSTGGDNYGYT
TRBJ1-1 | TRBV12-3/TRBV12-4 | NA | ASSLAWGSEAF
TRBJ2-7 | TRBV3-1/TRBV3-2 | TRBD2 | ASSPFPFSSGGADEQY
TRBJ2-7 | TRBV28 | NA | ASSGGTATYEQY
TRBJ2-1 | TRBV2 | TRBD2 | ASSGTSGGHNEQF
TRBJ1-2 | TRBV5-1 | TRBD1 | ASSSTGLNGYT